This passage covers 22 T cell receptor beta chains from one sample sequenced in a study of cytomegalovirus exposure and HLA in healthy donors. TCRdb's table, derived via immunoSEQ multiplex PCR, lists solely in-frame clones and lacks some. The table includes 100,000 to 150,000 clones, around 90% detected once. Material for sequencing was PBMCs. The receptors shown here come from a young woman in good health and CMV-seronegative.

V gene TRBV30 combines with J gene TRBJ2-1, with TRBD2 as a possible D gene (5 bases). The V end was cut by 3 bases, the J end by 0 bases, with 12 bases between. This CDR3 comprises 15 residues. Germline V gives CDR1 GTSNPN, CDR2 SVGIG (reference sequence). The CDR3 loop reads CAWSPTGSSYNEQFF. The CDR3 bases are TGTGCCTGGAGCCCAACGGGAAGCTCCTACAATGAGCAGTTCTTC.

The chain's CDR3 is CASSRPRLGGTYEQYF. The CDR3, as DNA: TGTGCCAGTAGTAGGCCCCGACTAGGAGGGACCTACGAGCAGTACTTC. The chain has TRBV19 and TRBJ2-7, with a tentative D call TRBD2 (6 bases). The germline CDR1 and CDR2 sequences are LNHDA and SQIVND (reference sequence). The ends were cut back, 4 bases at V and 2 bases at J, with 18 bases in the middle. The CDR3 is made up of 16 amino acids.

The rearrangement links TRBV27 to TRBJ2-7; 10 bases fit TRBD2. The CDR3 totals 16 residues. With 1 base clipped from V and 1 base from J, the junction kept 4 bases outside the gene matches. The germline CDR1 and CDR2 sequences are MNHEY and SMNVEV (reference sequence). Here the CDR3 reads CASSLFPSGSSYEQYF. The CDR3 bases are TGTGCCAGCAGTTTATTTCCTAGCGGGAGTTCCTACGAGCAGTACTTC.

V gene TRBV4-1 combines with J gene TRBJ1-5; TRBD1 is a possible D gene (6 bases). The V end was cut by 2 bases, the J end by 4 bases, with 15 bases between. The length of the CDR3 is 16 residues. Germline assignment: CDR1 MGHRA and CDR2 YSYEKL. The CDR3 spells CASSQLQGAANQPQHF. The CDR3 DNA reads as TGCGCCAGCAGCCAATTACAGGGTGCCGCTAATCAGCCCCAGCATTTT.

This sequence joins TRBV5-4 and TRBJ2-1, with D unresolved. V gave up 4 bases and J gave up 3 bases, with 11 bases separating them. This CDR3 contains 14 residues. The germline V gene encodes CDR1 SGHNT and CDR2 YYREEE (reference sequence). The CDR3 here is CASSPLANYNEQFF. In nucleotides, the CDR3 is TGTGCCAGCAGCCCTCTGGCAAACTACAATGAGCAGTTCTTC.

The genes are TRBV9 and TRBJ1-1; the D is unclear. The germline V and J ends were trimmed by 3 bases and 2 bases, with 8 bases remaining between them. Per the germline V gene, CDR1 is SGDLS and CDR2 is YYNGEE. The CDR3 sequence is 13 residues long. The DNA for the CDR3 is TGTGCCAGCAGCGAGTCAGGTAACACTGAAGCTTTCTTT. Translated, it gives CASSESGNTEAFF. Full variable domain (missing parts from reference TRBV9 and TRBJ1-1): DSGVTQTPKHLITATGQRVTLRCSPRSGDLSVYWYQQSLDQGLQFLIQYYNGEERAKGNILERFSAQQFPDLHSELNLSSLELGDSALYFCASSESGNTEAFFGQGTRLTVV.

V is TRBV4-1 and J is TRBJ2-7; 8 nucleotides align to TRBD1. Germline CDR1 MGHRA, CDR2 YSYEKL. This CDR3 has 15 residues. Trimming took 1 base from V and 3 from J; bases not matched to a gene: 5. CDR3 in DNA: TGCGCCAGCAGCCAAGCATGGACAGGGTTCTACGAGCAGTACTTC. It yields the protein CASSQAWTGFYEQYF.

The CDR3 sequence: CASSVSGGGYEQYF. DNA of the CDR3: TGTGCCAGCAGCGTATCAGGGGGAGGTTACGAGCAGTACTTC. The chain has TRBV9 and TRBJ2-7, with a possible D match to TRBD1 (7 bases). CDR1 is SGDLS, CDR2 YYNGEE, per germline. The CDR3 covers 14 residues. With 1 base removed from V and 4 bases from J, the gap between germline ends came to 12 bases.

This chain connects TRBV20-1 to TRBJ2-5, with 9 bases aligning to TRBD1. CDR3 length equals 11 residues. The germline CDR1 and CDR2 sequences are DFQATT and SNEGSKA (reference sequence). Losses at the gene ends were 3 bases for V and 7 bases for J; bases not matched to a gene: 0. The CDR3 loop reads CSARTGGTQYF. The CDR3 DNA is TGCAGTGCTAGGACAGGGGGGACCCAGTACTTC.

V is TRBV13 and J is TRBJ1-2, with 8 bases that match TRBD1. Germline trimming cut 4 bases from V and 3 bases from J; bases unmatched to any gene: 7. CDR3 length: 15 amino acids. In germline, CDR1 is PRHDT, CDR2 FYEKMQ (reference sequence). The CDR3 sequence is CASSSKTGAYYGYTF. The CDR3 bases are TGTGCCAGCAGCTCCAAGACAGGGGCCTACTATGGCTACACCTTC.

V is TRBV12-5 and J is TRBJ2-7, with D possibly TRBD2 on 5 matching bases. The CDR3 runs to 13 residues. Deletions cut 3 bases from V and 5 bases from J, with 11 bases between. Germline lookup yields CDR1 LGHNT and CDR2 FRNRAP. The CDR3 sequence: CASGFGLVHEQYF. CDR3 sequence (DNA): TGTGCTAGTGGTTTCGGACTGGTCCACGAGCAGTACTTC.

This rearrangement joins TRBV15 to TRBJ2-1, with TRBD2 identical over 7 bases. V trimming: 6 bases; J trimming: 8 bases; junction bases outside the gene matches: 16. The CDR3 length is 16 residues. Germline CDR1 and CDR2: LNHNV and YYDKDF (reference sequence). In DNA, the CDR3 is TGTGCCACCAGTACCTATGGGGACTACCCCTGGGATGAGCAGTTCTTC. Translation gives CATSTYGDYPWDEQFF.

The chain is built from TRBV28 and TRBJ1-2; D is uncertain. Per germline, CDR1 MDHEN and CDR2 SYDVKM. CDR3 length: 11 residues. V lost 5 bases to trimming and J lost 1 base, with 2 bases between them. The CDR3 loop is CASSLNYGYTF. In nucleotides, the CDR3 is TGTGCCAGCAGTCTTAACTATGGCTACACCTTC.

The chain employs TRBV28 and TRBJ2-7, with D maybe TRBD2 (6 bases). The CDR3 contains 14 residues. The germline CDR1 and CDR2 sequences are MDHEN and SYDVKM. The V gene lost 3 bases and the J gene lost 7 bases, with 16 bases spanning the gap. CDR3 nucleotides: TGTGCCAGCAGTTTTATCAGGGACTTGAGGGAGCAGTACTTC. Translating gives CASSFIRDLREQYF. Combining the CDR3 with reference TRBV28 and TRBJ2-7 gives the whole variable domain DVKVTQSSRYLVKRTGEKVFLECVQDMDHENMFWYRQDPGLGLRLIYFSYDVKMKEKGDIPEGYSVSREKKERFSLILESASTNQTSMYLCASSFIRDLREQYFGPGTRLTVT.

J is TRBJ2-3 and V is TRBV28, with D perhaps matching TRBD2 (6 bases). The CDR3 is made up of 13 amino acids. Trimming cost V 6 bases and J 5 bases, with 12 bases left between them. Germline values: CDR1 MDHEN, CDR2 SYDVKM. CDR3 sequence (DNA): TGTGCCAGCAGATTTGGCGGGGTAGATACGCAGTATTTT. Translated, it gives CASRFGGVDTQYF.

The chain couples TRBV16 to TRBJ2-5; the match to TRBD1 covers 12 bases. The germline CDR1 and CDR2 sequences are KGHSY and FQNENV. The CDR3 contains 15 residues. After removal of 1 base from V and 5 bases from J, the junction contained 2 bases not matched to a gene. CDR3 residues: CASSQWDRGQETQYF. The CDR3 DNA is TGTGCCAGCAGCCAATGGGACAGGGGGCAGGAGACCCAGTACTTC.

J is TRBJ1-2 and V is TRBV19; D unresolved. V was pared by 4 bases and J by 2 bases, with 11 bases between. The CDR3 has 14 amino acids. Germline V CDR1 and CDR2: LNHDA, SQIVND (reference sequence). CDR3 sequence: CASSSPGRNYGYTF. The CDR3 region has the DNA TGTGCCAGTAGTAGCCCGGGTAGGAACTATGGCTACACCTTC.

This chain joins TRBV4-2 and TRBJ2-1; maybe TRBD2 (6 bases). The germline V gene encodes CDR1 LGHNA and CDR2 YNFKEQ. The CDR3 runs 15 residues. Trimming pared 1 base from V and 2 bases from J, leaving 9 bases between. This CDR3 is CASSQVEGPYNEQFF. In DNA, the CDR3 is TGTGCCAGCAGCCAAGTGGAGGGCCCCTACAATGAGCAGTTCTTC.

This chain uses TRBV5-5 with TRBJ1-2; D call uncertain. The germline V gene encodes CDR1 SGHKS and CDR2 YYEKEE (reference sequence). Trimming took 0 bases from V and 3 from J, leaving 9 bases between them. The CDR3 has 14 amino acids. The CDR3 is CASSLGGPDYGYTF. Written as DNA, the CDR3 is TGTGCCAGCAGCTTGGGAGGTCCTGACTATGGCTACACCTTC. Full variable domain (remainder filled in from reference TRBV5-5 and TRBJ1-2): DAGVTQSPTHLIKTRGQQVTLRCSPISGHKSVSWYQQVLGQGPQFIFQYYEKEERGRGNFPDRFSARQFPNYSSELNVNALLLGDSALYLCASSLGGPDYGYTFGSGTRLTVV.

This chain uses TRBV5-1 with TRBJ2-1; 8 bases are shared with TRBD2. V gave up 0 bases and J gave up 7 bases; unmatched junction bases: 9. CDR1 is SGHRS, CDR2 YFSETQ, per germline. CDR3 length: 16 amino acids. The DNA for the CDR3 is TGCGCCAGCAGCTTGGGGGAGCGGGAGACCTGGAATGAGCAGTTCTTC. Its translation is CASSLGERETWNEQFF.

The chain carries TRBV19 and TRBJ1-1; 9 nucleotides match TRBD1. The CDR3 is 15 residues long. Germline values: CDR1 LNHDA, CDR2 SQIVND (reference sequence). Germline trimming cut 6 bases from V and 1 base from J; bases unmatched to any gene: 6. CDR3 loop: CASRRTGAPNTEAFF. The CDR3 DNA sequence: TGTGCCAGTAGACGGACAGGGGCGCCGAACACTGAAGCTTTCTTT.

This chain connects TRBV15 to TRBJ2-1, with 11 bases fitting TRBD2. CDR3 length: 16 residues. Trimming at V came to 1 base and at J to 5 bases, leaving 4 bases not matched to a gene. CDR1 is LNHNV, CDR2 YYDKDF, per germline (reference sequence). The CDR3 sequence: CATSRGLSGRDNEQFF. CDR3 DNA: TGTGCCACCAGCAGAGGCCTTAGCGGGAGGGACAATGAGCAGTTCTTC.